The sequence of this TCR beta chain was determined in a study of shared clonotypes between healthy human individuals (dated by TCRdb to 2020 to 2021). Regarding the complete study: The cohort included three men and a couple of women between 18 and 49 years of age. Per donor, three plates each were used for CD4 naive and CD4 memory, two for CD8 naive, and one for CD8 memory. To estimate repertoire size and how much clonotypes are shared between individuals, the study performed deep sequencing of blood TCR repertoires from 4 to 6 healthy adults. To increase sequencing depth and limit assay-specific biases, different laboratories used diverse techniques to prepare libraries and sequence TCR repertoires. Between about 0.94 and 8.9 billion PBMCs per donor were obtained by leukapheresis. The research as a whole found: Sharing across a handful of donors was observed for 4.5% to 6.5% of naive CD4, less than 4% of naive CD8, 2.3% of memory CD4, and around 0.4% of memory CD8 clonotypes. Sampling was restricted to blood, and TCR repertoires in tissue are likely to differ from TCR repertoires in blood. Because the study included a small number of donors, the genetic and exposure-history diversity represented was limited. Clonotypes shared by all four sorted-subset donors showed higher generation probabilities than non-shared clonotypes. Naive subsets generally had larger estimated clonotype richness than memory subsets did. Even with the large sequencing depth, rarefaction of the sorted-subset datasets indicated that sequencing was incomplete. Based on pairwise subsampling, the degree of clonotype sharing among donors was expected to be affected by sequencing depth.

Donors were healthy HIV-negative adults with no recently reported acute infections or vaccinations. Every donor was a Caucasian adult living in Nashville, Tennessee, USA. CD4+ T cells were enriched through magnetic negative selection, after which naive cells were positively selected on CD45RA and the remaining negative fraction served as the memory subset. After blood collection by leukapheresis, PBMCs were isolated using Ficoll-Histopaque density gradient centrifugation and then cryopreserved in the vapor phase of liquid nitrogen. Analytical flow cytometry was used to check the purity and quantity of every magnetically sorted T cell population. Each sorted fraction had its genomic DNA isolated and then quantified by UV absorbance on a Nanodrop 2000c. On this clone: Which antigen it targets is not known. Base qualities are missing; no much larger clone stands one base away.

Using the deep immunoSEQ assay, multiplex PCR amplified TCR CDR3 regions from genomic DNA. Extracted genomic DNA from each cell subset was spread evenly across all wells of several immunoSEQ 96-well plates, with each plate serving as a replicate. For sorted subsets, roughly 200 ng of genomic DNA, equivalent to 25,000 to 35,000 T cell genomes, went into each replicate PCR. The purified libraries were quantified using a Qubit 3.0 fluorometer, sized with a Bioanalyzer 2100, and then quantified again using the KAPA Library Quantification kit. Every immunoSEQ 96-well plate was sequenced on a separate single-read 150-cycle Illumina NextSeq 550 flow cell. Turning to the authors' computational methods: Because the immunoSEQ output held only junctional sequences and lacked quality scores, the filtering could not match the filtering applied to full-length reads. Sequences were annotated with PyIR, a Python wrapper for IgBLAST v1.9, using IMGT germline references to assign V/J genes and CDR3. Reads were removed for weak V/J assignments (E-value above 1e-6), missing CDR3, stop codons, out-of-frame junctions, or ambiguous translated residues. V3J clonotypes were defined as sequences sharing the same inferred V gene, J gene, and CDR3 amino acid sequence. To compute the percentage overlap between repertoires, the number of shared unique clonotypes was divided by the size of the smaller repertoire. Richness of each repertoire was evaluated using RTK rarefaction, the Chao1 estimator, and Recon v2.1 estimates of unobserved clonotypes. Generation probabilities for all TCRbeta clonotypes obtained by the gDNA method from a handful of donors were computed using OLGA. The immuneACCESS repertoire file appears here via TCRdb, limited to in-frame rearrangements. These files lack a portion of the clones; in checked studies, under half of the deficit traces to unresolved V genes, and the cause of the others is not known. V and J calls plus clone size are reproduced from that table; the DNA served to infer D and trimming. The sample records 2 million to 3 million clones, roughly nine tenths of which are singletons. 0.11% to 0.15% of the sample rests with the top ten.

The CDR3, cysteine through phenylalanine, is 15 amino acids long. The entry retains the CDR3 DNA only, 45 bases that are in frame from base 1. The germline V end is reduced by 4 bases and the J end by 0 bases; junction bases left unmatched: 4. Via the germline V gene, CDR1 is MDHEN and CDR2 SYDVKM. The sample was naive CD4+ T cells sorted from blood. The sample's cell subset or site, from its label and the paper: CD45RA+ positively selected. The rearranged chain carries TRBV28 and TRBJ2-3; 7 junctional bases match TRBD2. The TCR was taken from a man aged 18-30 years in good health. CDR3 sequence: CASSSRAGSTDTQYF. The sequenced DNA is TGTGCCAGCAGTTCGAGAGCGGGGAGCACAGATACGCAGTATTTT. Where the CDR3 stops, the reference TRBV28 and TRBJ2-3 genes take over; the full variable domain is DVKVTQSSRYLVKRTGEKVFLECVQDMDHENMFWYRQDPGLGLRLIYFSYDVKMKEKGDIPEGYSVSREKKERFSLILESASTNQTSMYLCASSSRAGSTDTQYFGPGTRLTVL.